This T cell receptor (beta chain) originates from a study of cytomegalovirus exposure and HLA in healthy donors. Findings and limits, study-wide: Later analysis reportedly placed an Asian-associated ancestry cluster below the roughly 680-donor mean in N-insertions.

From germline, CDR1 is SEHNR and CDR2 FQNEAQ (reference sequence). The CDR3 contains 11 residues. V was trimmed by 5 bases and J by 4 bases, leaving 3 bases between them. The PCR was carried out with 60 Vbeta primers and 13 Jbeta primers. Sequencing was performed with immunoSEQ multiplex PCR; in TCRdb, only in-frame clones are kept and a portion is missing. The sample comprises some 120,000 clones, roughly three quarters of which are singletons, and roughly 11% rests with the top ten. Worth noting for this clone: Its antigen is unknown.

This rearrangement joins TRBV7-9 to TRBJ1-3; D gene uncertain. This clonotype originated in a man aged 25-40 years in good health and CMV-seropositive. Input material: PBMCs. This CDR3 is CASSGGNTIYF. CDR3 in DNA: TGTGCCAGCAGCGGCGGAAACACCATATATTTT.